Below, 21 T cell receptor beta chains from the same sample are listed, as sequenced in a study of beta chain features in type 1 diabetes. Broader study findings: All four CD4+ subsets from Type 1 diabetes patients carried moderately but significantly shorter TCRB CDR3s.

For these TCRs, the target antigens are not known. As every portion of the isolated RNA was reverse transcribed, the sequencing read expressed TCRB transcripts. Sequenced by immunoSEQ multiplex PCR; TCRdb stores in-frame clones only, minus some. Seen here are around 710,000 clones, 9.5% to 15% observed once, and the top ten hold 0.09% to 0.15%. Input material: naive CD4+ T cells from blood. The receptors stem from a man younger than 40 with type 1 diabetes.

The V call is TRBV19, the J call TRBJ1-2; the D is unclear. Germline lookup yields CDR1 LNHDA and CDR2 SQIVND (reference sequence). The CDR3 is made up of 12 amino acids. Trimming left V 1 base short and J 6 bases short, with 6 bases between. CDR3 DNA sequence: TGTGCCAGTAGTATAGGCGGGAATGGCTACACCTTC. Its protein is CASSIGGNGYTF. Full variable domain (outside the CDR3, taken from reference TRBV19 and TRBJ1-2): DGGITQSPKYLFRKEGQNVTLSCEQNLNHDAMYWYRQDPGQGLRLIYYSQIVNDFQKGDIAEGYSVSREKKESFPLTVTSAQKNPTAFYLCASSIGGNGYTFGSGTRLTVV.

A few counts support this clone. The chain couples TRBV9 to TRBJ1-4; D might be TRBD1 (5 bases). The ends were cut back, 2 bases at V and 2 bases at J, with 7 bases in the middle. The CDR3 runs 14 residues. Germline CDR1 is SGDLS and CDR2 is YYNGEE. CDR3 DNA sequence: TGTGCCAGCAGCGTGGGGGACACTAATGAAAAACTGTTTTTT. This translates into CASSVGDTNEKLFF.

The rearrangement joins TRBV6-1 to TRBJ1-5, with 9 bases that match TRBD1. The CDR3 contains 16 residues. Germline values: CDR1 MNHNS, CDR2 SASEGT. Trimming took 4 bases from V and 4 from J; bases not matched to a gene: 8. The chain's CDR3 is CASSANRGLVNQPQHF. The CDR3 DNA is TGTGCCAGCAGTGCAAACAGGGGGCTTGTGAATCAGCCCCAGCATTTT.

The chain carries TRBV6-5 and TRBJ2-5; D remains ambiguous. Deletions cut 6 bases from V and 3 bases from J, with 11 bases between. The V gene's germline CDR1 is MNHEY and CDR2 SVGAGI. This CDR3 contains 13 residues. CDR3 DNA sequence: TGTGCCAGCAGCCACGTTCGGAAAGAGACCCAGTACTTC. Protein sequence: CASSHVRKETQYF.

A few counts support this clone. The chain links TRBV27 to TRBJ2-7, with D perhaps matching TRBD1 or TRBD2 (5 bases each). This CDR3 has 13 residues. Germline V gives CDR1 MNHEY, CDR2 SMNVEV (reference sequence). The germline V and J ends were trimmed by 11 bases and 0 bases, with 14 bases remaining between them. CDR3 amino acids: CACGSGASYEQYF. CDR3 DNA sequence: TGTGCCTGTGGATCCGGGGCCTCCTACGAGCAGTACTTC.

This clone was seen a handful of times. The genes are TRBV6-5 and TRBJ2-1; either TRBD1 or TRBD2 may fit D (5 bases each). The CDR3 has 15 amino acids. Germline V gene sequence: CDR1 MNHEY, CDR2 SVGAGI. V lost 6 bases and J 5 bases, leaving 17 bases between the germline ends. The DNA for the CDR3 is TGTGCCAGCAGCCGCGAGTGGGGACCCAACAATGAGCAGTTCTTC. Its protein product is CASSREWGPNNEQFF.

J is TRBJ2-3 and V is TRBV14; D is perhaps TRBD1 or TRBD2 (5 bases each). V gave up 8 bases and J gave up 0 bases, with 12 bases separating them. CDR3 length: 14 residues. Germline CDR1 is SGHDN and CDR2 is FVKESK. Here the CDR3 reads CASRGALSTDTQYF. The CDR3, as DNA: TGTGCCAGCCGAGGGGCCCTAAGCACAGATACGCAGTATTTT.

This rearrangement joins TRBV9 to TRBJ1-1, with 7 positions matching TRBD1. Germline trimming cut 4 bases from V and 6 bases from J; bases unmatched to any gene: 12. There are 15 residues in the CDR3. CDR1 and CDR2 from the germline V gene are SGDLS and YYNGEE. The CDR3 bases are TGTGCCAGCAGCCTCTCTCAGGGGGAAGGCGCTGAAGCTTTCTTT. It encodes CASSLSQGEGAEAFF.

In this sample, this clone turned up a few times. The sample contains more than one DNA sequence encoding this CDR3. CDR3 sequence (DNA): TGTGCCAGCAGTTTGAACTCTGGGGCCAACGTCCTGACTTTC. This gives the protein CASSLNSGANVLTF. The rearrangement joins TRBV28 to TRBJ2-6; D is undetermined. CDR1 and CDR2 (germline): MDHEN, SYDVKM. Trimming took off 3 bases at V and 0 bases at J, with 3 bases between the two ends. The CDR3 loop spans 14 amino acids.

This sequence joins TRBV4-3 and TRBJ1-5, with D tentatively TRBD1 (5 bases). Germline V gives CDR1 LGHNA, CDR2 YSLEER. Trimming stripped 4 bases from V and 5 bases from J, with 15 bases between. The CDR3 spans 15 residues. The DNA for the CDR3 is TGCGCCAGCAGCCCGGGGTCAGGGTATGATCAGCCCCAGCATTTT. Translation gives CASSPGSGYDQPQHF.

This clone was counted between two and nine times. J is TRBJ2-2 and V is TRBV29-1; 9 bases fit TRBD1. CDR1 and CDR2 (germline): SQVTM, ANQGSEA. This CDR3 has 14 amino acids. J lost 6 bases, V lost 7 bases, and 9 bases had no gene match. The DNA for the CDR3 is TGCAGCGCCCTGAGACAGGGGGTCCCCGGGGAGCTGTTTTTT. This encodes CSALRQGVPGELFF.

The V call is TRBV7-9, the J call TRBJ2-2; the D gene is possibly TRBD2 (5 bases). Germline lookup yields CDR1 SEHNR and CDR2 FQNEAQ (reference sequence). There are 13 residues in the CDR3. With 5 bases removed from V and 6 bases from J, the gap between germline ends came to 10 bases. This CDR3 reads CASSLGAAGELFF. CDR3 in DNA: TGTGCCAGCAGCCTCGGAGCGGCCGGGGAGCTGTTTTTT.

The rearrangement joins TRBV28 to TRBJ2-3; 10 bases map to TRBD2. There are 15 residues in the CDR3. V shed 2 bases, J shed 10 bases, and the junction held 9 bases outside the gene matches. The germline gives CDR1 MDHEN, CDR2 SYDVKM. CDR3 nucleotide sequence: TGTGCCAGCAGTTTAGAACTAGCGGGGTCCCCCGCGCAGTATTTT. This sequence encodes CASSLELAGSPAQYF. Filled out from reference TRBV28 and TRBJ2-3, the complete variable domain reads DVKVTQSSRYLVKRTGEKVFLECVQDMDHENMFWYRQDPGLGLRLIYFSYDVKMKEKGDIPEGYSVSREKKERFSLILESASTNQTSMYLCASSLELAGSPAQYFGPGTRLTVL.

V gene TRBV9 combines with J gene TRBJ2-2; 7 positions match TRBD1. This CDR3 comprises 16 residues. The V gene's germline CDR1 is SGDLS and CDR2 YYNGEE. V shed 3 bases and J 5 bases; nucleotides not matched to a gene: 10. CDR3 DNA: TGTGCCAGCAGCGGATCCGGGACAGTCCTTACCGGGGAGCTGTTTTTT. It codes for CASSGSGTVLTGELFF.

The sample holds a few counts of this clone. The CDR3, as DNA: TGTGCCACCAGCAGAGATCCGGGCGGGGGAAGGAACGAGCAGTACTTC. This gives the protein CATSRDPGGGRNEQYF. The chain is built from TRBV15 and TRBJ2-7; 7 nucleotides match TRBD2. This CDR3 region has 16 residues. Germline V gene lookup returns CDR1 LNHNV and CDR2 YYDKDF (reference sequence). Trimming took 0 bases from V and 5 from J; bases not matched to a gene: 10.

This clone showed up just a few times. The gene calls are TRBV7-9 and TRBJ1-4; D uncertain. With 6 bases removed from V and 0 bases from J, the gap between germline ends came to 11 bases. Germline assignment: CDR1 SEHNR and CDR2 FQNEAQ (reference sequence). This CDR3 contains 15 residues. CDR3 sequence reads: CASRNGYTTNEKLFF. The CDR3 DNA follows: TGTGCCAGCAGGAACGGATACACAACTAATGAAAAACTGTTTTTT.

V usage is TRBV5-1 and J usage is TRBJ2-2; TRBD1 matches 11 bases. Germline CDR1 SGHRS, CDR2 YFSETQ. J gave up 4 bases and V 4 bases, and 6 bases lay outside the gene matches. The CDR3 spans 16 residues. The CDR3 spells CASSPPGTGGTGELFF. CDR3 in DNA: TGCGCCAGCAGCCCCCCCGGGACAGGGGGCACCGGGGAGCTGTTTTTT.

V and J are TRBV4-3 and TRBJ2-1; D might be TRBD2 (6 bases). Germline CDR1 and CDR2: LGHNA and YSLEER. CDR3 size: 16 residues. The V end was cut by 0 bases, the J end by 7 bases, with 16 bases between. The CDR3 bases are TGCGCCAGCAGCCAAGAGGTAGGCAGGGAGGCGAATGAGCAGTTCTTC. Its translation is CASSQEVGREANEQFF.

The chain links TRBV7-2 to TRBJ1-1; weak D call: TRBD1 (5 bases). The V gene's germline CDR1 is SGHTA and CDR2 FQGNSA. V lost 2 bases and J lost 0, with 10 bases in between. The CDR3 is 15 amino acids. The CDR3 DNA is TGTGCCAGCAGCTTAAGAGGGGCCATGAACACTGAAGCTTTCTTT. Its translation is CASSLRGAMNTEAFF.

The genes are TRBV6-5 and TRBJ2-1; no firm D call. Trimming removed 4 bases from V and 10 bases from J, with 14 bases in between. This CDR3 spans 13 amino acids. In germline, CDR1 is MNHEY, CDR2 SVGAGI. The CDR3 loop reads CASSSETPGEQFF. CDR3 DNA sequence: TGTGCCAGCAGTTCCGAGACCCCCGGAGAGCAGTTCTTC.

The V gene is TRBV9, the J gene TRBJ2-6; no firm D call. The germline V gene has CDR1 SGDLS and CDR2 YYNGEE. The germline V and J ends were trimmed by 0 bases and 6 bases, with 10 bases remaining between them. There are 15 residues in the CDR3. As DNA, the CDR3 is TGTGCCAGCAGCGTAGTGTCAGGTGTGGCCAACGTCCTGACTTTC. It encodes CASSVVSGVANVLTF.